These 31 T cell receptor beta chains share one sample of origin, sequenced in a study of blood T cell repertoires in COVID-19 (dated by TCRdb to 2018 to 2021). The library was prepared using the immunoSEQ multiplex PCR assay. The clones in this table, taken by TCRdb from immuneACCESS, are in-frame only. Not every clone is retained; where verified, under half of the shortfall comes from an unresolved V gene, and the cause of the rest is unknown. Recorded for this sample are 180,000 or so clones; roughly nine tenths of them occurred a single time. The ten largest clones take up 2% to 2.5% of the sample. Material for sequencing was PBMCs or T cells enriched from blood (not recorded which). All receptors derive from a woman between 35 and 50 years old with acute COVID-19.

This chain links TRBV29-1 with TRBJ2-7; the match to TRBD2 covers 9 bases. Germline CDR1 reads SQVTM; CDR2 reads ANQGSEA. V lost 5 bases, J lost 2 bases, and 4 bases stayed unmatched. This CDR3 spans 13 amino acids. CDR3 region: CSVRLAGAYEQYF. The CDR3 nucleotides are TGCAGCGTTCGATTAGCGGGAGCCTACGAGCAGTACTTC.

V is TRBV4-1 and J is TRBJ1-5; D remains ambiguous. The CDR3 runs to 16 residues. Per germline, CDR1 MGHRA and CDR2 YSYEKL. V shed 2 bases and J shed 0 bases, with 11 bases lying between them. The chain's CDR3 is CASSQNVGISNQPQHF. As DNA, the CDR3 is TGCGCCAGCAGCCAAAATGTCGGGATTAGCAATCAGCCCCAGCATTTT.

The V gene is TRBV24-1, the J gene TRBJ1-2; 8 nucleotides agree with TRBD1. Germline CDR1 and CDR2: KGHDR and SFDVKD. The CDR3 is made up of 14 amino acids. Germline trimming cut 5 bases from V and 4 bases from J; bases unmatched to any gene: 5. CDR3 in amino acids: CATSARQGSYGYTF. The CDR3 region has the DNA TGTGCCACCAGTGCCAGACAGGGGAGCTATGGCTACACCTTC.

V usage is TRBV2 and J usage is TRBJ1-1; D is unclear. Between the trimmed V and J ends, which lost 7 bases and 1 base, there was a span of 13 bases. The germline V gene encodes CDR1 SNHLY and CDR2 FYNNEI. The CDR3 consists of 14 residues. Written as DNA, the CDR3 is TGTGCCAGCACAGGTCTATTGGCGAACACTGAAGCTTTCTTT. Its translation: CASTGLLANTEAFF.

This clone was counted between two and nine times. The rearrangement uses TRBV7-8 and TRBJ1-5; D gene ambiguous. This CDR3 spans 13 amino acids. In germline, CDR1 is SGHVS, CDR2 FQNEAQ. Trimming stripped 0 bases from V and 4 bases from J, with 4 bases between. The CDR3 DNA sequence: TGTGCCAGCAGCTTAGCACAGAATCAGCCCCAGCATTTT. As protein: CASSLAQNQPQHF. The whole variable domain, remainder taken from reference TRBV7-8 and TRBJ1-5, is GAGVSQSPRYKVAKRGQDVALRCDPISGHVSLFWYQQALGQGPEFLTYFQNEAQLDKSGLPSDRFFAERPEGSVSTLKIQRTQQEDSAVYLCASSLAQNQPQHFGDGTRLSIL.

The chain recombines TRBV6-1 with TRBJ1-1, with D possibly being TRBD1 (6 bases). Trimming took 2 bases from V and 5 from J, leaving 9 bases between them. This CDR3 region has 13 residues. CDR1 is MNHNS, CDR2 SASEGT, per germline. The CDR3 coding sequence is TGTGCCAGCAGTGAACTCAGGGGAACTGAAGCTTTCTTT. It is translated as CASSELRGTEAFF.

This clone was recorded a few times. The V gene is TRBV19, the J gene TRBJ2-6; D may be TRBD1 (6 bases). The V gene's germline CDR1 is LNHDA and CDR2 SQIVND (reference sequence). This CDR3 is 17 amino acids long. V gave up 5 bases and J gave up 0 bases, with 14 bases separating them. The CDR3 region has the DNA TGTGCCAGTAGTCCAGGGGATACCTTCTCTGGGGCCAACGTCCTGACTTTC. Its translation: CASSPGDTFSGANVLTF.

As regards this clone: Other DNA sequences in the sample encode the same CDR3. The gene calls are TRBV11-3 and TRBJ2-3, with a possible D match to TRBD2 (6 bases). The CDR3 totals 15 residues. In germline, CDR1 is SGHNT, CDR2 YENEEA. V was shortened by 3 bases and J by 0 bases, with 10 bases between the two germline ends. The CDR3 reads CASSLGGTSTDTQYF. CDR3 sequence (DNA): TGTGCCAGCAGCTTGGGAGGTACTAGCACAGATACGCAGTATTTT.

The rearrangement uses TRBV4-1 and TRBJ1-2, with D perhaps matching TRBD1 (5 bases). This CDR3 comprises 15 residues. V dropped 0 bases and J dropped 8 bases, with 16 bases sitting between them. Germline V lookup: CDR1 MGHRA, CDR2 YSYEKL. CDR3 nucleotide sequence: TGCGCCAGCAGCCAAGAGGCCAGGGTTAATGTGGGCTACACCTTC. It is translated as CASSQEARVNVGYTF.

The chain employs TRBV3-1 (or the pseudogene TRBV3-2) and TRBJ1-4, with TRBD1 identical over 9 bases. The length of the CDR3 is 17 residues. The germline CDR1 and CDR2 sequences are LGHDT and YNNKEL (reference sequence). The V and J ends lost 2 bases and 0 bases, in that order; junction bases with no gene match: 4. DNA of the CDR3: TGTGCCAGCAGCCAAAAGGGACAGGGTGCAACTAATGAAAAACTGTTTTTT. This gives the protein CASSQKGQGATNEKLFF.

This clone was detected ten times or more. The chain has TRBV5-5 and TRBJ1-4; TRBD1 matches 8 bases. Germline CDR1 reads SGHKS; CDR2 reads YYEKEE (reference sequence). The CDR3 sequence is 15 residues long. The V and J ends lost 0 bases and 8 bases, in that order; junction bases with no gene match: 6. CDR3: CASSLEDRAGEKLFF. DNA of the CDR3: TGTGCCAGCAGCTTGGAGGACAGGGCAGGGGAAAAACTGTTTTTT.

This clone was seen just once. This chain links TRBV7-9 with TRBJ1-1; D is uncertain. The CDR3 contains 14 residues. Looked up from germline, CDR1 is SEHNR and CDR2 is FQNEAQ (reference sequence). Trimming left V 7 bases short and J 1 base short, with 13 bases between. DNA of the CDR3: TGTGCCAGCAATAATCTCGGGAGGAACACTGAAGCTTTCTTT. Translating gives CASNNLGRNTEAFF.

This chain connects TRBV2 to TRBJ2-7; 8 nucleotides match TRBD2. The CDR3 consists of 12 residues. Germline loops: CDR1 SNHLY, CDR2 FYNNEI. The ends lost 6 bases at V and 5 bases at J; junction bases unmatched: 3. CDR3 region: CASRAGGDEQYF. In DNA, the CDR3 is TGTGCCAGCAGGGCCGGGGGGGACGAGCAGTACTTC.

This chain links TRBV3-1 (or the pseudogene TRBV3-2) with TRBJ2-5, with a tentative D call TRBD2 (6 bases). This CDR3 contains 14 residues. Trimming took 4 bases from V and 1 from J, leaving 10 bases between them. Germline CDR1 and CDR2: LGHDT and YNNKEL (reference sequence). The CDR3 region is CASSRGTIQETQYF. CDR3 in DNA: TGTGCCAGCAGCCGCGGGACGATCCAAGAGACCCAGTACTTC.

The chain links TRBV28 to TRBJ1-1; D call uncertain. Germline values: CDR1 MDHEN, CDR2 SYDVKM. With 6 bases removed from V and 1 base from J, the gap between germline ends came to 21 bases. CDR3 length equals 17 residues. CDR3 nucleotide sequence: TGTGCCAGCAGAACTACGAAAAGAGGACTGTCGAACACTGAAGCTTTCTTT. Residues: CASRTTKRGLSNTEAFF.

As to this clone: The same CDR3 is also encoded by other DNA sequences in this sample. The chain has TRBV7-2 and TRBJ2-5, with a possible D match to TRBD2 (7 bases). CDR1 and CDR2 (germline): SGHTA, FQGNSA. Trimming shortened V by 0 bases and J by 5 bases, and 10 bases separated the two germline ends. The CDR3 covers 14 residues. The CDR3 coding sequence is TGTGCCAGCAGCTTAGCGGGAGGGGGGGAGACCCAGTACTTC. It is translated as CASSLAGGGETQYF.

The DNA for the CDR3 is TGTGCCAGCAGCCAAGATTCGGGAGGGCCGGGAAAGACCCAGTACTTC. Amino acids: CASSQDSGGPGKTQYF. V gene TRBV4-2 combines with J gene TRBJ2-5, with 8 bases matching TRBD2. Unmatched junction bases numbered 9, after V lost 0 bases and J lost 6 bases. Looked up from germline, CDR1 is LGHNA and CDR2 is YNFKEQ. The CDR3 has 16 residues.

The chain links TRBV28 to TRBJ1-5, with D possibly matching TRBD1 (5 bases). Trimming took 8 bases from V and 9 from J, leaving 17 bases between them. CDR3 length equals 13 residues. Germline CDR1 and CDR2: MDHEN and SYDVKM. The CDR3 sequence: CASSTAVPSPQHF. CDR3 DNA: TGTGCCAGCTCGACAGCTGTTCCTTCGCCCCAGCATTTT. Full variable domain (outside the CDR3, taken from reference TRBV28 and TRBJ1-5): DVKVTQSSRYLVKRTGEKVFLECVQDMDHENMFWYRQDPGLGLRLIYFSYDVKMKEKGDIPEGYSVSREKKERFSLILESASTNQTSMYLCASSTAVPSPQHFGDGTRLSIL.

This chain uses TRBV7-8 with TRBJ1-2, with TRBD1 matching over 9 bases. Germline trimming cut 3 bases from V and 5 bases from J; bases unmatched to any gene: 7. CDR1 and CDR2 (germline): SGHVS, FQNEAQ. There are 15 residues in the CDR3. CDR3 amino acids: CASSLPGQGLYGYTF. CDR3 coding DNA: TGTGCCAGCAGCTTGCCGGGACAGGGCCTGTATGGCTACACCTTC.

This clone was seen a handful of times. This chain joins TRBV3-1 (or the pseudogene TRBV3-2) and TRBJ1-1; weak D call: TRBD1 (5 bases). CDR1 LGHDT and CDR2 YNNKEL come from the germline V gene (reference sequence). Deletions cut 3 bases from V and 1 base from J, with 24 bases between. The CDR3 contains 19 residues. Here the CDR3 DNA reads TGTGCCAGCAGCCACAAAAGGCCGAACTTGTGGGGCAGGAACACTGAAGCTTTCTTT. This encodes CASSHKRPNLWGRNTEAFF.

This chain joins TRBV11-2 and TRBJ1-6, with 7 nucleotides matching TRBD1. The CDR3 runs to 17 residues. CDR1 is SGHAT, CDR2 FQNNGV, per germline. V gave up 1 base and J gave up 1 base; unmatched junction bases: 4. This CDR3 is CASSLGGGGSYNSPLHF. The CDR3 region has the DNA TGTGCCAGCAGCTTAGGAGGGGGCGGTTCCTATAATTCACCCCTCCACTTT.

This sequence joins TRBV19 and TRBJ2-3, with TRBD2 matching over 8 bases. Germline lookup yields CDR1 LNHDA and CDR2 SQIVND (reference sequence). The CDR3 is made up of 16 amino acids. J was trimmed by 6 bases and V by 4 bases; bases with no gene match: 12. The CDR3 DNA is TGTGCCAGTAGTAGAGCTGAAGGACTAGCATCCGATACGCAGTATTTT. This encodes CASSRAEGLASDTQYF.

As for this clone: The same CDR3 arises from other DNA sequences in this sample as well. The rearrangement joins TRBV25-1 to TRBJ2-7; D gene unclear. The ends were cut back, 3 bases at V and 4 bases at J, with 4 bases in the middle. The germline V gene has CDR1 MGHDK and CDR2 SYGVNS. This CDR3 comprises 11 residues. The CDR3 protein is CASSESYEQYF. The CDR3 DNA reads as TGTGCCAGCAGTGAGAGTTACGAGCAGTACTTC.

V and J are TRBV3-1 (or the pseudogene TRBV3-2) and TRBJ2-1, with TRBD2 matching over 13 bases. The CDR3 has 15 amino acids. Germline V gene data show CDR1 as LGHDT and CDR2 as YNNKEL (reference sequence). J gave up 10 bases and V 3 bases, and 6 bases lay outside the gene matches. Here the CDR3 reads CASSHPGLAGVEQFF. The CDR3 DNA reads as TGTGCCAGCAGCCACCCAGGACTAGCGGGGGTGGAGCAGTTCTTC.

This chain links TRBV5-1 with TRBJ2-7; 7 bases are shared with TRBD2. The germline CDR1 and CDR2 sequences are SGHRS and YFSETQ. The CDR3 contains 13 residues. CDR3 sequence reads: CASEGRGGPEQYF. The CDR3 DNA reads TGCGCTAGCGAGGGGAGGGGCGGCCCAGAGCAGTACTTC.

A single count supports this clone. J is TRBJ2-2 and V is TRBV7-3, with TRBD2 identical over 7 bases. Germline CDR1 reads SGHTA; CDR2 reads FQGTGA. Losses at the gene ends were 2 bases for V and 5 bases for J; bases not matched to a gene: 5. The length of the CDR3 is 15 residues. The DNA of the CDR3 is TGTGCCAGCAGCTTAGCCGGGGAGGGGACCGGGGAGCTGTTTTTT. This encodes CASSLAGEGTGELFF.

This clone was counted a single time. This CDR3 reads CASVLQGSSYEQYF. The CDR3 DNA reads TGTGCCAGTGTACTACAGGGGAGCTCCTACGAGCAGTACTTC. The chain is built from TRBV19 and TRBJ2-7; TRBD1 aligns across 7 bases. There are 14 residues in the CDR3. CDR1 and CDR2 from the germline V gene are LNHDA and SQIVND (reference sequence). J was trimmed by 0 bases and V by 8 bases; bases with no gene match: 7.

The rearrangement joins TRBV3-1 (or the pseudogene TRBV3-2) to TRBJ1-1, with TRBD1 as a possible D gene (5 bases). Germline V gene lookup returns CDR1 LGHDT and CDR2 YNNKEL (reference sequence). Trimming shortened V by 4 bases and J by 1 base, and 13 bases separated the two germline ends. This CDR3 is 15 amino acids long. The DNA of the CDR3 is TGTGCCAGCAGCCCCTCAGACGGACAGAACACTGAAGCTTTCTTT. Translating it yields CASSPSDGQNTEAFF.

This clone appeared a single time. This chain connects TRBV5-1 to TRBJ1-6; TRBD1 agrees at 12 bases. The V gene end was trimmed by 1 base and the J gene end by 8 bases; junction bases not matched to a gene: 7. Germline V CDR1 and CDR2: SGHRS, YFSETQ. This CDR3 is 17 amino acids long. CDR3 in amino acids: CASSLTGTGGADSPLHF. CDR3 DNA sequence: TGCGCCAGCAGCTTGACCGGGACAGGGGGCGCGGATTCACCCCTCCACTTT.

A single count supports this clone. The chain has TRBV18 and TRBJ2-4; tentative D call: TRBD2 (5 bases). The V and J ends lost 0 bases and 7 bases respectively, with 10 bases between them. This CDR3 is 14 amino acids long. Germline assignment: CDR1 KGHSH and CDR2 LQKENI. DNA for the CDR3: TGTGCCAGCTCACCACCGGGCCCGGGGAACATTCAGTACTTC. It is translated as CASSPPGPGNIQYF.

V and J are TRBV28 and TRBJ1-1; D gene unclear. V was clipped by 2 bases and J by 0 bases, with 10 bases between them. Looked up from germline, CDR1 is MDHEN and CDR2 is SYDVKM. The CDR3 covers 15 residues. The CDR3 sequence is CASSLRGLLNTEAFF. Written as DNA, the CDR3 is TGTGCCAGCAGTTTACGGGGTCTACTGAACACTGAAGCTTTCTTT. Full variable domain (missing parts from reference TRBV28 and TRBJ1-1): DVKVTQSSRYLVKRTGEKVFLECVQDMDHENMFWYRQDPGLGLRLIYFSYDVKMKEKGDIPEGYSVSREKKERFSLILESASTNQTSMYLCASSLRGLLNTEAFFGQGTRLTVV.